This T cell receptor beta chain came from a study of blood T cell repertoires in COVID-19. This clone has only one observation. The data were produced by immunoSEQ multiplex PCR, yet TCRdb's version contains in-frame clones alone and is incomplete. The sample contains just under 65,000 clones, roughly 75% of which appear only once. CDR1 and CDR2 (germline): KGHDR, SFDVKD. With 2 bases removed from V and 5 bases from J, the gap between germline ends came to 11 bases. CDR3 length: 15 amino acids. The gene calls are TRBV24-1 and TRBJ1-4; no definite D call. This receptor was taken from a man in his sixties with COVID-19, enrolled during active disease. The specimen sequenced was peripheral blood. CDR3 in amino acids: CATSDSGGMNEKLFF. CDR3 DNA sequence: TGTGCCACCAGTGATTCTGGAGGGATGAATGAAAAACTGTTTTTT.